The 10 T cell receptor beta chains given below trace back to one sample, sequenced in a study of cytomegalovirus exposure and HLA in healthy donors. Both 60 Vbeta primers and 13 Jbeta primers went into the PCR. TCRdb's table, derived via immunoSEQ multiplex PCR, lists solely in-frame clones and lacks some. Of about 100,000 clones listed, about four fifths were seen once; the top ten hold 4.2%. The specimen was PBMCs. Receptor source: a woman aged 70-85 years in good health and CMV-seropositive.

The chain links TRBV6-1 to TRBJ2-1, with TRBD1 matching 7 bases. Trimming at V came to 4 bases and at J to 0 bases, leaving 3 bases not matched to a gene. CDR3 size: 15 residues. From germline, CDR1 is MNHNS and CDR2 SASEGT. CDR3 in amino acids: CASSARGYSYNEQFF. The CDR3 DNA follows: TGTGCCAGCAGTGCCAGGGGGTACTCCTACAATGAGCAGTTCTTC.

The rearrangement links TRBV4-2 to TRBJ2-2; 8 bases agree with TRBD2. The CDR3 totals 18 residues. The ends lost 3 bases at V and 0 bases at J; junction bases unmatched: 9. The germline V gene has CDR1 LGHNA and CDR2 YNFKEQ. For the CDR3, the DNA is TGTGCCAGCAGCCAGGAACTAGCGGTAGGAACGAACACCGGGGAGCTGTTTTTT. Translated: CASSQELAVGTNTGELFF.

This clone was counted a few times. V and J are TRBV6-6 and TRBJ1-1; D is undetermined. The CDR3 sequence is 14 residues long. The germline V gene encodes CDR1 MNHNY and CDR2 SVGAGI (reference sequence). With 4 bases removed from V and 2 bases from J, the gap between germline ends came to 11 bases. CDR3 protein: CASSSLVPNTEAFF. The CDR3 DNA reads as TGTGCCAGCAGTTCCTTAGTACCTAACACTGAAGCTTTCTTT.

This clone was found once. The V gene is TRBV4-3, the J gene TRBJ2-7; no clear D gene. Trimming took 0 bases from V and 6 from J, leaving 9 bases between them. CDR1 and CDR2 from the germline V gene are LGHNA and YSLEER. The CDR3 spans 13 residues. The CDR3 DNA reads TGCGCCAGCAGCCAAGACTTCAGAACCGAGCAGTACTTC. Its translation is CASSQDFRTEQYF.

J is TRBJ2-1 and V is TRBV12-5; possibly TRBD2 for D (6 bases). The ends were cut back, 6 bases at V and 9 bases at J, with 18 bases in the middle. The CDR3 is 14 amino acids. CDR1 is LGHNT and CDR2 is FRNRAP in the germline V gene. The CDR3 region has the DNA TGTGCTAGTGGCCACTCCAGCGGGTCGGCTGAGCAGTTCTTC. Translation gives CASGHSSGSAEQFF.

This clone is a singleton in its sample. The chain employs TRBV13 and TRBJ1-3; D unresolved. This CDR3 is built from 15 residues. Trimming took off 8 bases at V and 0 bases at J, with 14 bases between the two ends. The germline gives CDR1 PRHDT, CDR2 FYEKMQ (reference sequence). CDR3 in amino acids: CASAAAVYSGNTIYF. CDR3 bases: TGTGCCAGCGCCGCGGCTGTGTACTCTGGAAACACCATATATTTT.

In DNA, the CDR3 is TGTGCCAGCAGCTCGATTTTGGACTGGCAAGAGACCCAGTACTTC. It yields the protein CASSSILDWQETQYF. The V call is TRBV14, the J call TRBJ2-5; TRBD2 might be the D (5 bases). This CDR3 comprises 15 residues. The germline gives CDR1 SGHDN, CDR2 FVKESK. Between the trimmed V and J ends, which lost 5 bases and 2 bases, there was a span of 15 bases.

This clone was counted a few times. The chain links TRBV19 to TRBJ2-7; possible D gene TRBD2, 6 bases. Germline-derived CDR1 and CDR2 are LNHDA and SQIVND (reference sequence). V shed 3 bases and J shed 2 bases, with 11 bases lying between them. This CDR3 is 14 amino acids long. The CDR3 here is CASSMSGSTYEQYF. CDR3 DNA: TGTGCCAGTAGTATGAGCGGGTCCACCTACGAGCAGTACTTC.

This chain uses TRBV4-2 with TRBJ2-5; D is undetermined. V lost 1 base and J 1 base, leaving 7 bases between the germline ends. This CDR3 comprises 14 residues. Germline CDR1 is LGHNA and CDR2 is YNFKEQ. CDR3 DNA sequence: TGTGCCAGCAGCCAAGGACTCGGCCAAGAGACCCAGTACTTC. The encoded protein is CASSQGLGQETQYF.

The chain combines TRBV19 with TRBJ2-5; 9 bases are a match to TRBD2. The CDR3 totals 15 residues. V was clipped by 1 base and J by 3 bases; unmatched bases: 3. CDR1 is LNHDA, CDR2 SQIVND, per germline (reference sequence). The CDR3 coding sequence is TGTGCCAGTAGTATAGTGGCTAGCGGGGAAGAGACCCAGTACTTC. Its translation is CASSIVASGEETQYF.